This TCR beta chain stems from a study of shared clonotypes between healthy human individuals. Profiling relied on immunoSEQ multiplex PCR, and the TCRdb table lists in-frame clones only, not all of them. The sample records 300,000 to 400,000 clones, 73% being singletons. The CDR3 length is 16 residues. V lost 2 bases to trimming and J lost 6 bases; unmatched junction nucleotides: 9. The germline gives CDR1 SGHTA, CDR2 FQGNSA. HIV-negative, healthy adults without recent acute infections or vaccinations were the donors. Sequencing was performed on memory CD4+ T cells sorted from blood. The sample's subset: CD45RA-negative fraction. This TCR was recovered from a young man in good health. The genes are TRBV7-2 and TRBJ2-2; 7 nucleotides agree with TRBD2. The CDR3 spells CASSLSVGGVAGELFF. In DNA form, the CDR3 reads TGTGCCAGCAGCTTAAGTGTGGGAGGGGTAGCCGGGGAGCTGTTTTTT.